This entry is about one TCR beta chain. Its antigen is as yet unknown. The data originate from a study of cytomegalovirus exposure and HLA in healthy donors. The overall study: Earlier findings included some 100 million unique TCR beta sequences obtained from around 180 million T cells.

PCR used 60 Vbeta primers and 13 Jbeta primers. Under the authors' procedure: Some 11 million of the roughly 80 million unique TCR beta chains counted in a later analysis were shared. Measured with immunoSEQ multiplex PCR; TCRdb has only the in-frame clones, and not every one. The DNA gave D and trimming, while V, J and clone size come from that table. The table includes 210,000 or so clones, 80% to 90% detected once. Study outcomes and limitations: Only CMV serostatus was available as immune exposure information. There were reportedly fewer N-insertions in an Asian-associated ancestry cluster than the approximately 630-donor mean, in a later analysis.

CDR3 length equals 17 residues. The junction had 7 bases not matched to a gene; V was cut back by 1 base and J by 2 bases. The germline CDR1 and CDR2 sequences are SGHTA and FQGNSA. The sequence was collected from a man aged 30 to 45 in good health and CMV-seronegative. This chain connects TRBV7-2 to TRBJ2-3, with 9 bases aligning to TRBD2. The specimen sequenced was PBMCs. The DNA for the CDR3 is TGTGCCAGCAGCTTAGAACCCGGGACTAGCTACACAGATACGCAGTATTTT. This encodes CASSLEPGTSYTDTQYF.